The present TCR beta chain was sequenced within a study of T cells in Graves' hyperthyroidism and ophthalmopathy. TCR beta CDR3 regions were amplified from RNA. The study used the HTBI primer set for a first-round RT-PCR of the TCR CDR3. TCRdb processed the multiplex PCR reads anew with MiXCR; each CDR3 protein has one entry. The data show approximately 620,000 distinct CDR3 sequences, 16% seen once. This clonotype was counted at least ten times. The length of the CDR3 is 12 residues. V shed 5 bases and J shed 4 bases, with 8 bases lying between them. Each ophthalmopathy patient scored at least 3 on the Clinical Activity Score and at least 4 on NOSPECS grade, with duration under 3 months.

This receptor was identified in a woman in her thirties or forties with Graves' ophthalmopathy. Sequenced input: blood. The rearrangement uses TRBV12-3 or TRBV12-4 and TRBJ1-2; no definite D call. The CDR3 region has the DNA TGTGCCAGCAGTCCCGACGCCTATGGCTACACCTTC. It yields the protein CASSPDAYGYTF.